The 6 T cell receptor beta chains given below trace back to one sample, sequenced in a study of T cell responses to AZD1222 COVID-19 vaccine (dated by TCRdb to 2020 to 2022). The sample's time point label, in plain terms: about 28 days (+/-7) after the second vaccine dose. Libraries were constructed by the immunoSEQ multiplex PCR assay. TCRdb stores this immuneACCESS table with in-frame sequences only. Part of the clones is absent; in the studies checked, under half of the shortfall reflects unresolved V genes, and no reason is known for the rest. The sample table lists over 130,000 clones, around 90% of them with a count of one. Under 4% of the sample is held by the ten biggest clonotypes. The sequenced sample was peripheral blood, obtained 28 days after the second AZD1222 dose. The receptors here all came from an adult who received the AZD1222 COVID-19 vaccine.

This clone was counted a single time. The chain is built from TRBV27 and TRBJ2-7, with TRBD1 matching over 7 bases. This CDR3 has 15 residues. The V segment lost 8 bases and the J segment 0 bases; nucleotides outside the gene matches: 10. Germline V gene lookup returns CDR1 MNHEY and CDR2 SMNVEV (reference sequence). The CDR3 coding sequence is TGTGCCAGCCAAAGGGGGACAGCACCCTCCTACGAGCAGTACTTC. Its protein is CASQRGTAPSYEQYF.

The chain has TRBV7-9 and TRBJ1-3; D uncertain. Trimming pared 0 bases from V and 6 bases from J, leaving 12 bases between. The CDR3 length is 15 residues. Germline loops: CDR1 SEHNR, CDR2 FQNEAQ (reference sequence). The CDR3 protein is CASSLAGKDLNTIYF. In DNA, the CDR3 is TGTGCCAGCAGCTTAGCGGGAAAAGACTTAAACACCATATATTTT.

J is TRBJ1-3 and V is TRBV7-9; D may be TRBD1 (5 bases). V lost 1 base to trimming and J lost 11 bases, with 12 bases between them. The CDR3 runs to 13 residues. Looked up from germline, CDR1 is SEHNR and CDR2 is FQNEAQ (reference sequence). In nucleotides, the CDR3 is TGTGCCAGCAGCTTAGAAGGTTTCAGGGCCATATATTTT. As protein: CASSLEGFRAIYF.

V gene TRBV5-4 combines with J gene TRBJ1-1; 7 positions agree with TRBD1. V dropped 4 bases and J dropped 4; count of bases not matched to a gene: 13. CDR3 length equals 16 residues. CDR1 SGHNT and CDR2 YYREEE come from the germline V gene (reference sequence). Here the CDR3 DNA reads TGTGCCAGCAGCCCCGACGGGATCTCAGGGGGCACTGAAGCTTTCTTT. This codes for CASSPDGISGGTEAFF.

This sequence joins TRBV25-1 and TRBJ1-2; unclear D gene. Germline V CDR1 and CDR2: MGHDK, SYGVNS. Trimming removed 4 bases at V and 2 bases at J, with 14 bases between. The CDR3 has 15 amino acids. This CDR3 reads CASSVGGQANYGYTF. As DNA, the CDR3 is TGTGCCAGCAGTGTAGGAGGCCAGGCCAACTATGGCTACACCTTC.

The chain recombines TRBV2 with TRBJ2-7, with unresolved D. The CDR3 is 13 amino acids. V dropped 3 bases and J dropped 2 bases, with 8 bases sitting between them. Germline-derived CDR1 and CDR2 are SNHLY and FYNNEI. This chain's CDR3 is CASSDGNPYEQYF. In DNA form, the CDR3 reads TGTGCCAGCAGTGATGGAAATCCCTACGAGCAGTACTTC.